Presented here are 18 T cell receptor beta chains from one specimen sequenced in a study of shared clonotypes between healthy human individuals (dated by TCRdb to the early 2020s). The method was the immunoSEQ multiplex PCR assay. The immuneACCESS repertoire file appears here via TCRdb, limited to in-frame rearrangements. These files lack a portion of the clones; in checked studies, under half of the deficit traces to unresolved V genes, and the cause of the others is not known. The sample yields some 2 million clones; about 95% were counted once. The ten largest account for 0.1% to 0.15% of the sample. Source material: naive CD4+ T cells sorted from blood. The cell subset or site label of this sample denotes: CD45RA+ positively selected. The receptor source for this set is a man younger than 35 in good health.

The chain employs TRBV21-1 and TRBJ1-5. TRBV21-1 is noted as a pseudogene. The CDR3 is 17 amino acids. Here the CDR3 reads CASSKGGGDGGLAPQHF. In DNA, the CDR3 is TGTGCCAGCAGCAAAGGCGGCGGGGACGGCGGGTTGGCGCCCCAGCATTTT.

The V and J genes are TRBV14 and TRBJ1-5; D may be TRBD1 (6 bases). This CDR3 has 14 amino acids. Germline CDR1 is SGHDN and CDR2 is FVKESK. V was pared by 4 bases and J by 3 bases, with 10 bases between. CDR3 DNA sequence: TGTGCCAGCAGCCCATTGGGACACAATCAGCCCCAGCATTTT. It yields the protein CASSPLGHNQPQHF.

The rearrangement joins TRBV5-1 to TRBJ1-3; no clear D. CDR1 and CDR2 from the germline V gene are SGHRS and YFSETQ. Trimming cost V 6 bases and J 2 bases, with 12 bases left between them. The CDR3 runs to 14 residues. The CDR3 DNA sequence: TGCGCCAGCACCATCGGGCCGGCTGGAAACACCATATATTTT. Translated: CASTIGPAGNTIYF.

The chain joins TRBV13 to TRBJ2-7; unclear D gene. The CDR3 runs to 11 residues. The germline CDR1 and CDR2 sequences are PRHDT and FYEKMQ (reference sequence). V dropped 4 bases and J dropped 5 bases, with 6 bases sitting between them. This CDR3 is CASSSLNEQYF. Here the CDR3 DNA reads TGTGCCAGCAGCTCCCTTAACGAGCAGTACTTC.

This rearrangement joins TRBV10-3 to TRBJ2-7; 11 bases fit TRBD1. The J segment lost 3 bases and the V segment lost 6 bases, leaving 10 bases of the junction unmatched. The CDR3 has 16 residues. Germline loops: CDR1 ENHRY, CDR2 SYGVKD. This chain's CDR3 is CAISLFGTGGSYEQYF. CDR3 in DNA: TGTGCCATCAGCCTATTTGGGACAGGGGGTAGCTACGAGCAGTACTTC.

The chain has TRBV7-9 and TRBJ1-1; D unclear. The CDR3 loop spans 14 amino acids. V was clipped by 1 base and J by 0 bases, with 6 bases between them. CDR1 is SEHNR, CDR2 FQNEAQ, per germline (reference sequence). CDR3 region: CASSLEPLNTEAFF. In DNA, the CDR3 is TGTGCCAGCAGCTTAGAACCACTGAACACTGAAGCTTTCTTT.

In the case of this clone: One end of the junction does not line up with germline, which may come from a read error. V and J are TRBV7-7 and TRBJ2-1; D possibly uses TRBD1 or TRBD2 (5 bases each). This CDR3 region has 15 residues. In germline, CDR1 is SSHAT, CDR2 FNYEAQ (reference sequence). CDR3 region: CASSLAGTDYNEQFF. CDR3 nucleotide sequence: TGTGCTAGCAGCCTGGCCGGGACGGACTACAATGAGCAGTTCTTC.

The sample holds one count of this clone. The genes are TRBV6-5 and TRBJ2-7; D possibly uses TRBD1 or TRBD2 (5 bases each). Germline V gene sequence: CDR1 MNHEY, CDR2 SVGAGI. This CDR3 has 15 residues. V dropped 0 bases and J dropped 5 bases, with 14 bases sitting between them. Written as DNA, the CDR3 is TGTGCCAGCAGTTACTCGAGGGGTCCGCCTAACGAGCAGTACTTC. Translation: CASSYSRGPPNEQYF.

V gene TRBV19 combines with J gene TRBJ1-6; D uncertain. Germline CDR1 LNHDA, CDR2 SQIVND (reference sequence). V was shortened by 6 bases and J by 4 bases, with 16 bases between the two germline ends. CDR3 length: 16 residues. The chain's CDR3 is CASRQLTVGYNSPLHF. The CDR3, as DNA: TGTGCCAGTAGGCAACTAACGGTCGGTTATAATTCACCCCTCCACTTT.

The V call is TRBV6-1, the J call TRBJ1-1; 7 positions agree with TRBD1. CDR3 length: 14 amino acids. The germline V gene has CDR1 MNHNS and CDR2 SASEGT. Trimming removed 5 bases from V and 0 bases from J; junction bases left unmatched: 3. In nucleotides, the CDR3 is TGTGCCAGCAGTCTGGACAGGATGAACACTGAAGCTTTCTTT. This gives the protein CASSLDRMNTEAFF.

This clone was detected once. CDR3 sequence: CASSLGLAGHSYEQYF. The CDR3 nucleotides are TGTGCCAGCTCACTAGGACTAGCGGGGCACTCCTACGAGCAGTACTTC. This chain links TRBV18 with TRBJ2-7, with TRBD2 matching 12 bases. Germline V lookup: CDR1 KGHSH, CDR2 LQKENI. The CDR3 contains 16 residues. V gave up 4 bases and J gave up 0 bases; unmatched junction bases: 4.

The V and J genes are TRBV11-3 and TRBJ2-3; 7 bases map to TRBD1. From germline, CDR1 is SGHNT and CDR2 YENEEA. There are 14 residues in the CDR3. V was clipped by 5 bases and J by 3 bases; unmatched bases: 5. The CDR3 region is CASSRDSYTDTQYF. CDR3 DNA sequence: TGTGCCAGCAGCCGGGACAGTTATACAGATACGCAGTATTTT.

The gene calls are TRBV6-5 and TRBJ2-7, with TRBD1 as a possible D gene (7 bases). The CDR3 sequence is 15 residues long. The V gene lost 5 bases and the J gene lost 0 bases, with 14 bases spanning the gap. CDR1 is MNHEY and CDR2 is SVGAGI in the germline V gene. CDR3 in DNA: TGTGCCAGCAGTATCGCAGGGGGGAGCTCCTACGAGCAGTACTTC. This translates into CASSIAGGSSYEQYF.

This chain connects TRBV19 to TRBJ2-7; 14 nucleotides line up with TRBD2. CDR1 is LNHDA, CDR2 SQIVND, per germline (reference sequence). V was pared by 5 bases and J by 7 bases, with 7 bases of the junction left unmatched. The CDR3 is 15 amino acids. The CDR3 loop is CASSVGLAGAWEQYF. CDR3 sequence (DNA): TGTGCCAGTAGTGTGGGACTAGCGGGAGCTTGGGAGCAGTACTTC.

The chain is built from TRBV11-2 and TRBJ1-3, with 9 positions matching TRBD1. Germline CDR1 and CDR2: SGHAT and FQNNGV. J gave up 1 base and V 4 bases, and 11 bases lay outside the gene matches. The CDR3 contains 18 residues. CDR3 residues: CASSSVGDRAESGNTIYF. The CDR3 bases are TGTGCCAGCAGCTCGGTCGGGGACAGGGCTGAATCTGGAAACACCATATATTTT.

CDR3 nucleotides: TGTGCCAGCAGTCTTTGGGGCTCGGGCACTGAAGCTTTCTTT. This translates into CASSLWGSGTEAFF. J is TRBJ1-1 and V is TRBV27; D may be TRBD1 (5 bases). Germline lookup yields CDR1 MNHEY and CDR2 SMNVEV (reference sequence). This CDR3 has 14 amino acids. Trimming shortened V by 5 bases and J by 4 bases, and 14 bases separated the two germline ends.

In this sample, this clone turned up once. The rearrangement uses TRBV30 and TRBJ2-7; D unclear. The germline CDR1 and CDR2 sequences are GTSNPN and SVGIG (reference sequence). V was pared by 0 bases and J by 3 bases, with 9 bases between. CDR3 length: 13 residues. This CDR3 reads CAWSVNLGYEQYF. The CDR3, as DNA: TGTGCCTGGAGTGTAAACCTTGGCTACGAGCAGTACTTC.

The chain links TRBV29-1 to TRBJ2-3; D call uncertain. The CDR3 totals 13 residues. Germline values: CDR1 SQVTM, CDR2 ANQGSEA. Trimming pared 4 bases from V and 5 bases from J, leaving 13 bases between. The CDR3 bases are TGCAGCGTTGGACAAAACGTCAGAGATACGCAGTATTTT. It codes for CSVGQNVRDTQYF.